Following are 10 T cell receptor beta chains from one sample sequenced in a study of radiotherapy plus CTLA-4 blockade in lung cancer. Generated by immunoSEQ multiplex PCR, the TCRdb table keeps only in-frame clones and is missing some. The sample holds about 60,000 clones, just over 75% seen once. Sequenced material: peripheral blood, taken from a patient treated with radiotherapy plus ipilimumab. The source of these receptors is a human donor with non-small cell lung cancer who had a partial response to radiotherapy plus ipilimumab.

The V call is TRBV11-2, the J call TRBJ2-7; 7 nucleotides match TRBD2. In germline, CDR1 is SGHAT, CDR2 FQNNGV. The CDR3 length is 16 residues. V dropped 1 base and J dropped 2; count of bases not matched to a gene: 8. CDR3 sequence (DNA): TGTGCCAGCAGCTTAGTGACAGCGGGGTTTACCTACGAGCAGTACTTC. Its protein is CASSLVTAGFTYEQYF.

The V and J genes are TRBV19 and TRBJ1-5; D possibly corresponds to TRBD1 (6 bases). V gave up 1 base and J gave up 3 bases, with 10 bases separating them. Germline V gene sequence: CDR1 LNHDA, CDR2 SQIVND (reference sequence). CDR3 length: 15 residues. For the CDR3, the DNA is TGTGCCAGTAGTATAGTGGGGGCTTCCAATCAGCCCCAGCATTTT. Its translation: CASSIVGASNQPQHF.

The genes are TRBV4-1 and TRBJ2-5; D possibly corresponds to TRBD2 (7 bases). This CDR3 contains 15 residues. Germline V gene lookup returns CDR1 MGHRA and CDR2 YSYEKL. Deletions cut 1 base from V and 1 base from J, with 10 bases between. The CDR3 region has the DNA TGCGCCAGCAGCCAAGCACGGGGGGCCCAAGAGACCCAGTACTTC. Protein product: CASSQARGAQETQYF.

The genes are TRBV28 and TRBJ1-1; D is perhaps TRBD1 (5 bases). Germline V gene lookup returns CDR1 MDHEN and CDR2 SYDVKM. V lost 3 bases, J lost 3 bases, and 11 bases lay in between. This CDR3 region has 14 residues. CDR3 region: CASSFGGRDTEAFF. For the CDR3, the DNA is TGTGCCAGCAGTTTTGGGGGGAGAGACACTGAAGCTTTCTTT.

This chain joins TRBV6-1 and TRBJ2-5, with a tentative D call TRBD2 (5 bases). Germline CDR1 MNHNS, CDR2 SASEGT. This CDR3 is 13 amino acids long. Deletions cut 1 base from V and 5 bases from J, with 8 bases between. DNA for the CDR3: TGTGCCAGCAGTGAAGTACGCGGGGAGACCCAGTACTTC. Its translation is CASSEVRGETQYF.

The chain is built from TRBV4-1 and TRBJ1-1, with 7 bases lining up with TRBD1. This CDR3 is 13 amino acids long. CDR1 and CDR2 from the germline V gene are MGHRA and YSYEKL. The V and J ends lost 5 bases and 7 bases, in that order; junction bases with no gene match: 7. CDR3 nucleotide sequence: TGCGCCAGCAGCGCCAGGGGACAGTTTGAAGCTTTCTTT. The encoded protein is CASSARGQFEAFF.

The V gene is TRBV5-5, the J gene TRBJ2-2, with D possibly being TRBD1 (6 bases). Trimming removed 3 bases from V and 0 bases from J, with 6 bases in between. Germline assignment: CDR1 SGHKS and CDR2 YYEKEE (reference sequence). The CDR3 covers 14 residues. The CDR3 coding sequence is TGTGCCAGCAGCTGGGACACGAACACCGGGGAGCTGTTTTTT. Its protein is CASSWDTNTGELFF. The full variable domain, rest sourced from reference TRBV5-5 and TRBJ2-2, is DAGVTQSPTHLIKTRGQQVTLRCSPISGHKSVSWYQQVLGQGPQFIFQYYEKEERGRGNFPDRFSARQFPNYSSELNVNALLLGDSALYLCASSWDTNTGELFFGEGSRLTVL.

CDR3 nucleotide sequence: TGTGCCAGCAGTGAGGGACAGGGGGTTGAGACCCAGTACTTC. Protein product: CASSEGQGVETQYF. The V gene is TRBV25-1, the J gene TRBJ2-5; TRBD1 matches at 11 bases. The germline gives CDR1 MGHDK, CDR2 SYGVNS. The CDR3 covers 14 residues. The junction had 2 bases not matched to a gene; V was cut back by 3 bases and J by 5 bases.

There are a few counts of this clone. The rearrangement joins TRBV30 to TRBJ1-6, with TRBD1 matching over 8 bases. The CDR3 is 13 amino acids. Germline V gene sequence: CDR1 GTSNPN, CDR2 SVGIG (reference sequence). V was pared by 7 bases and J by 10 bases, with 9 bases of the junction left unmatched. The CDR3 protein is CAFGQGPASPLHF. In nucleotides, the CDR3 is TGTGCCTTCGGACAGGGCCCGGCGTCACCCCTCCACTTT.

This clone was observed a few times. The gene calls are TRBV5-1 and TRBJ1-6, with D maybe TRBD1 (5 bases). CDR3 length equals 15 residues. CDR1 is SGHRS and CDR2 is YFSETQ in the germline V gene. Trimming removed 5 bases from V and 0 bases from J, with 9 bases in between. The CDR3 spells CASRAGNSYNSPLHF. In DNA form, the CDR3 reads TGCGCCAGCAGAGCAGGGAACTCCTATAATTCACCCCTCCACTTT.